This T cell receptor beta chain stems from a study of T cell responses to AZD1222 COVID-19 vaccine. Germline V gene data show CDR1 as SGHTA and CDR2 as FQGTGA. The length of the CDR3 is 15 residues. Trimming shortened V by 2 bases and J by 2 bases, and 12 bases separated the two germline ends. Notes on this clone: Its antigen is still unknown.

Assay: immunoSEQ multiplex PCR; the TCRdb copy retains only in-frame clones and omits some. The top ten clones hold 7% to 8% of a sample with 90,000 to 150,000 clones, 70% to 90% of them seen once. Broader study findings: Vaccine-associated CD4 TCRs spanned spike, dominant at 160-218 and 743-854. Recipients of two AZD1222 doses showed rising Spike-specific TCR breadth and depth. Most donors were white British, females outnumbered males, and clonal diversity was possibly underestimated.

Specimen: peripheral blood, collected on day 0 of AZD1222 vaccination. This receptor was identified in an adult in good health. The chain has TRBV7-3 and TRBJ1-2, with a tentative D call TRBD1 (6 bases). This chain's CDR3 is CASSLVGGGNYGYTF. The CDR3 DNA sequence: TGTGCCAGCAGCTTAGTAGGAGGGGGAAACTATGGCTACACCTTC. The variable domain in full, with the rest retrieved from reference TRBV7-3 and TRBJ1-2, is GAGVSQTPSNKVTEKGKYVELRCDPISGHTALYWYRQSLGQGPEFLIYFQGTGAADDSGLPNDRFFAVRPEGSVSTLKIQRTERGDSAVYLCASSLVGGGNYGYTFGSGTRLTVV.